The 23 T cell receptor beta chains reported below all come from one sample, sequenced in a study of cytomegalovirus exposure and HLA in healthy donors. The PCR made use of 60 Vbeta and 13 Jbeta primers. Assay: immunoSEQ multiplex PCR; the TCRdb copy retains only in-frame clones and omits some. The sample has 190,000 or so clones; more than 65% are singletons. The specimen sequenced was PBMCs. These receptors were taken from a girl under 18 in good health and CMV-seropositive.

This chain connects TRBV7-9 to TRBJ2-5; 13 bases map to TRBD2. The CDR3 is made up of 18 amino acids. CDR1 and CDR2 from the germline V gene are SEHNR and FQNEAQ (reference sequence). V lost 5 bases, J lost 5 bases, and 14 bases stayed unmatched. This CDR3 is CASSRTLGLAGLGETQYF. As DNA, the CDR3 is TGTGCCAGCAGCCGAACCCTGGGACTAGCGGGACTTGGGGAGACCCAGTACTTC.

In regard to this clone: This sample also contains other DNA sequences that code for the same CDR3. V and J are TRBV4-3 and TRBJ2-3; a possible D gene is TRBD2 (7 bases). The V gene lost 0 bases and the J gene lost 4 bases, with 14 bases spanning the gap. This CDR3 contains 16 residues. CDR1 LGHNA and CDR2 YSLEER come from the germline V gene. The CDR3 DNA follows: TGCGCCAGCAGCCAAGATCGACGGGGGGCCGCAGATACGCAGTATTTT. Protein sequence: CASSQDRRGAADTQYF.

This sequence joins TRBV2 and TRBJ2-3; TRBD2 agrees at 11 bases. The germline V gene encodes CDR1 SNHLY and CDR2 FYNNEI. The length of the CDR3 is 15 residues. After removal of 8 bases from V and 3 bases from J, the junction contained 7 bases not matched to a gene. CDR3 DNA sequence: TGTGCCAGCGGTAGCGGGGGGGCTCTTACAGATACGCAGTATTTT. As protein: CASGSGGALTDTQYF.

In nucleotides, the CDR3 is TGTGCCAGCTCACCCGAGGCTAACTATGGCTACACCTTC. Translating gives CASSPEANYGYTF. The V and J genes are TRBV18 and TRBJ1-2; D is unresolved. Germline loops: CDR1 KGHSH, CDR2 LQKENI. The CDR3 is made up of 13 amino acids. V gave up 3 bases and J gave up 0 bases, with 5 bases separating them. Full variable domain (rest looked up from reference TRBV18 and TRBJ1-2): NAGVMQNPRHLVRRRGQEARLRCSPMKGHSHVYWYRQLPEEGLKFMVYLQKENIIDESGMPKERFSAEFPKEGPSILRIQQVVRGDSAAYFCASSPEANYGYTFGSGTRLTVV.

This clone is labeled medium-sized. This chain connects TRBV4-3 to TRBJ2-6; no definite D call. Per germline, CDR1 LGHNA and CDR2 YSLEER. CDR3 size: 16 residues. V was cut by 0 bases and J by 3 bases, with 9 bases left in between. The CDR3, as DNA: TGCGCCAGCAGCCAAGATACGGCAGGTGGGGCCAACGTCCTGACTTTC. Translation: CASSQDTAGGANVLTF.

The chain couples TRBV7-9 to TRBJ2-2; the match to TRBD1 covers 9 bases. V lost 6 bases to trimming and J lost 4 bases; unmatched junction nucleotides: 12. Germline loops: CDR1 SEHNR, CDR2 FQNEAQ (reference sequence). This CDR3 region has 17 residues. Here the CDR3 DNA reads TGTGCCAGCAGAGTTTTTTTGGGACAGGGAGGCACCGGGGAGCTGTTTTTT. It is translated as CASRVFLGQGGTGELFF.

The CDR3 loop reads CASSHRTGGATEAFF. The CDR3, as DNA: TGTGCCAGCAGCCACCGGACCGGAGGGGCCACTGAAGCTTTCTTT. This chain links TRBV7-9 with TRBJ1-1, with D possibly being TRBD1 (5 bases). Germline V gene sequence: CDR1 SEHNR, CDR2 FQNEAQ (reference sequence). The CDR3 is made up of 15 amino acids. Deletions cut 5 bases from V and 4 bases from J, with 17 bases between. Complete variable domain (other parts from reference TRBV7-9 and TRBJ1-1): DTGVSQNPRHKITKRGQNVTFRCDPISEHNRLYWYRQTLGQGPEFLTYFQNEAQLEKSRLLSDRFSAERPKGSFSTLEIQRTEQGDSAMYLCASSHRTGGATEAFFGQGTRLTVV.

V usage is TRBV4-3 and J usage is TRBJ2-7, with a possible D match to TRBD2 (7 bases). V was shortened by 0 bases and J by 3 bases, with 12 bases between the two germline ends. The length of the CDR3 is 15 residues. The germline V gene encodes CDR1 LGHNA and CDR2 YSLEER. The CDR3 sequence is CASSQDSGGLYEQYF. CDR3 in DNA: TGCGCCAGCAGCCAAGATTCGGGGGGCCTCTACGAGCAGTACTTC.

The V gene is TRBV9, the J gene TRBJ1-2; the D is unclear. In germline, CDR1 is SGDLS, CDR2 YYNGEE. The CDR3 covers 14 residues. V gave up 4 bases and J gave up 4 bases, with 14 bases separating them. In DNA form, the CDR3 reads TGTGCCAGCAGCCCAAGCACCCCCCTCTATGGCTACACCTTC. Translating it yields CASSPSTPLYGYTF. The variable domain in full, completed from reference TRBV9 and TRBJ1-2, reads DSGVTQTPKHLITATGQRVTLRCSPRSGDLSVYWYQQSLDQGLQFLIQYYNGEERAKGNILERFSAQQFPDLHSELNLSSLELGDSALYFCASSPSTPLYGYTFGSGTRLTVV.

The chain links TRBV19 to TRBJ1-5; weak D call: TRBD1 (5 bases). Trimming removed 8 bases at V and 0 bases at J, with 8 bases between. The germline V gene encodes CDR1 LNHDA and CDR2 SQIVND (reference sequence). The CDR3 totals 13 residues. In DNA form, the CDR3 reads TGTGCCAGTGCGACAGTTAGCAATCAGCCCCAGCATTTT. Translation: CASATVSNQPQHF.

The table lists this clone with a few counts. V is TRBV4-1 and J is TRBJ2-6, with TRBD1 as a possible D gene (6 bases). The CDR3 covers 16 residues. V lost 2 bases and J lost 2, with 10 bases in between. Per germline, CDR1 MGHRA and CDR2 YSYEKL. CDR3: CASSQQAGAGANVLTF. The CDR3, as DNA: TGCGCCAGCAGCCAACAGGCAGGGGCTGGGGCCAACGTCCTGACTTTC.

The rearrangement joins TRBV11-3 to TRBJ2-7; D gene unclear. V shed 4 bases and J shed 2 bases, with 12 bases lying between them. CDR3 size: 14 residues. Germline CDR1 SGHNT, CDR2 YENEEA. The CDR3 loop is CASSSGTATYEQYF. The DNA for the CDR3 is TGTGCCAGCAGCTCAGGAACGGCTACCTACGAGCAGTACTTC.

In its sample, this clone was seen a few times. Relative to the germline gene, one junction end is altered; a read error may explain this. Other DNA sequences in this sample translate to the same CDR3. This chain links TRBV6-1 with TRBJ1-1; unclear D gene. This CDR3 spans 13 amino acids. Germline lookup yields CDR1 MNHNS and CDR2 SASEGT. The CDR3 reads CASSERENAEAFF. CDR3 bases: TGTGCCAGCAGTGAAAGGGAGAACGCTGAAGCTTTCTTT.

This clone was seen only a few times. This chain links TRBV6-1 with TRBJ2-7; 7 bases fit TRBD1. The germline gives CDR1 MNHNS, CDR2 SASEGT. After removal of 1 base from V and 3 bases from J, the junction contained 9 bases not matched to a gene. The CDR3 is made up of 16 amino acids. The CDR3 region is CASSEGPTGVGYEQYF. Here the CDR3 DNA reads TGTGCCAGCAGTGAAGGCCCAACAGGGGTGGGCTACGAGCAGTACTTC.

The chain has TRBV5-4 and TRBJ2-5, with a tentative D call TRBD2 (6 bases). V was pared by 0 bases and J by 5 bases, with 8 bases between. The CDR3 is made up of 13 amino acids. The germline CDR1 and CDR2 sequences are SGHNT and YYREEE (reference sequence). Here the CDR3 reads CASSLGGVETQYF. As DNA, the CDR3 is TGTGCCAGCAGCTTGGGCGGGGTGGAGACCCAGTACTTC.

This chain connects TRBV6-5 to TRBJ1-5; D is possibly TRBD1 (6 bases). Trimming left V 6 bases short and J 0 bases short, with 9 bases between. Germline V lookup: CDR1 MNHEY, CDR2 SVGAGI. The CDR3 is 14 residues long. CDR3 sequence: CASRRTVSNQPQHF. The CDR3 DNA reads TGTGCCAGCAGACGGACAGTTAGCAATCAGCCCCAGCATTTT.

The rearrangement uses TRBV5-1 and TRBJ2-7, with D possibly being TRBD1 (5 bases). The V end was cut by 4 bases, the J end by 3 bases, with 17 bases between. The germline V gene has CDR1 SGHRS and CDR2 YFSETQ. This CDR3 region has 15 residues. The CDR3 is CASSTIITGVYEQYF. The CDR3 coding sequence is TGCGCCAGCAGCACAATTATTACAGGAGTCTACGAGCAGTACTTC.

The chain has TRBV4-3 and TRBJ1-2, with D possibly matching TRBD1 (5 bases). Germline V gives CDR1 LGHNA, CDR2 YSLEER. This CDR3 spans 13 amino acids. V was pared by 1 base and J by 2 bases, with 5 bases between. The DNA of the CDR3 is TGCGCCAGCAGCCAAGGACAGAACTATGGCTACACCTTC. It specifies CASSQGQNYGYTF.

V gene TRBV6-1 combines with J gene TRBJ1-5, with D possibly matching TRBD1 (6 bases). Germline loops: CDR1 MNHNS, CDR2 SASEGT. The CDR3 sequence is 19 residues long. Trimming pared 0 bases from V and 6 bases from J, leaving 24 bases between. The CDR3 here is CASSEALAGGGAIGQPQHF. The DNA for the CDR3 is TGTGCCAGCAGTGAAGCTCTGGCCGGCGGGGGCGCGATTGGTCAGCCCCAGCATTTT.

CDR3 sequence: CASSPPSGELFF. For the CDR3, the DNA is TGTGCCAGCTCACCACCGTCTGGGGAGCTGTTTTTT. The rearrangement uses TRBV18 and TRBJ2-2; D is ambiguous. Germline V gene lookup returns CDR1 KGHSH and CDR2 LQKENI. The CDR3 length is 12 residues. Trimming left V 0 bases short and J 8 bases short, with 4 bases between.

The chain joins TRBV11-2 to TRBJ1-1; a weak D match, TRBD1 (5 bases). This CDR3 is built from 15 residues. V was clipped by 6 bases and J by 1 base, with 15 bases between them. The V gene's germline CDR1 is SGHAT and CDR2 FQNNGV. The CDR3 protein is CASSHDLQGNTEAFF. DNA for the CDR3: TGTGCCAGCAGTCACGACCTTCAGGGGAACACTGAAGCTTTCTTT.

This sequence joins TRBV4-3 and TRBJ1-6, with 7 bases fitting TRBD1. From germline, CDR1 is LGHNA and CDR2 YSLEER. J lost 5 bases, V lost 4 bases, and 5 bases had no gene match. The CDR3 runs 15 residues. CDR3 coding DNA: TGCGCCAGCAGCCCCACCGGGACAGATAATTCACCCCTCCACTTT. Amino acids: CASSPTGTDNSPLHF.

The genes are TRBV7-8 and TRBJ1-5; TRBD1 is a possible D gene (6 bases). CDR3 size: 17 residues. Germline V CDR1 and CDR2: SGHVS, FQNEAQ. Trimming pared 5 bases from V and 2 bases from J, leaving 19 bases between. The CDR3 DNA reads as TGTGCCAGCAGCCCAGAGCAGGGGCTAATGGGCAATCAGCCCCAGCATTTT. Its protein is CASSPEQGLMGNQPQHF.